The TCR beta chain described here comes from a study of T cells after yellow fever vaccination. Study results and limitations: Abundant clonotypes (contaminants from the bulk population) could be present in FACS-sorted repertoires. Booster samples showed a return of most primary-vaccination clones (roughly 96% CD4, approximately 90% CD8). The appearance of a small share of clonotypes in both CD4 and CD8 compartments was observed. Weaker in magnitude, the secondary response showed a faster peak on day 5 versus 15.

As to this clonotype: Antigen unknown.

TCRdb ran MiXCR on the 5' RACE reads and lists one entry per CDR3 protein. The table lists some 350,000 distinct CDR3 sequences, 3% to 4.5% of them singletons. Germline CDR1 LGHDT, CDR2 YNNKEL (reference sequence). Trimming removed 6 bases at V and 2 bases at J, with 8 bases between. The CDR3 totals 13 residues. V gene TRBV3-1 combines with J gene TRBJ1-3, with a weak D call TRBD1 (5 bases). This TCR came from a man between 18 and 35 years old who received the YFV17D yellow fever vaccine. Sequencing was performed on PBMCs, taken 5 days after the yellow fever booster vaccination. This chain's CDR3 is CASRGGAGNTIYF. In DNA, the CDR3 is TGTGCCAGCAGGGGGGGGGCTGGAAACACCATATATTTT.